Presented here are 21 T cell receptor beta chains from one specimen sequenced in a study of OX40 agonist ivuxolimab in advanced cancers. Sequenced by immunoSEQ multiplex PCR; TCRdb stores in-frame clones only, minus some. The data hold over 15,000 clones, with about 89% observed a single time. Sequences were derived from CD4+ or CD8+ T cells sorted from blood, sampled in a trial of the OX40 agonist ivuxolimab. These receptors originate from an adult with an advanced solid tumor such as melanoma, head and neck, liver or kidney cancer.

The gene calls are TRBV7-9 and TRBJ2-1, with TRBD2 matching 12 bases. The CDR3 loop spans 16 amino acids. Germline lookup yields CDR1 SEHNR and CDR2 FQNEAQ (reference sequence). Trimming removed 3 bases from V and 8 bases from J; junction bases left unmatched: 8. The CDR3 protein is CASSLVLAGGLDEQFF. The CDR3 DNA reads as TGTGCCAGCAGCTTGGTTCTAGCGGGAGGGCTTGATGAGCAGTTCTTC.

The chain is built from TRBV9 and TRBJ2-7; a possible D gene is TRBD2 (6 bases). The CDR3 is made up of 14 amino acids. Trimming pared 4 bases from V and 2 bases from J, leaving 13 bases between. The germline V gene encodes CDR1 SGDLS and CDR2 YYNGEE. This CDR3 is CASSLRGETYEQYF. The DNA of the CDR3 is TGTGCCAGCAGCCTTCGCGGGGAAACCTACGAGCAGTACTTC.

The chain is built from TRBV6-5 and TRBJ2-3; D call uncertain. The germline V gene encodes CDR1 MNHEY and CDR2 SVGAGI. The CDR3 is 13 amino acids. The V end lost 5 bases, the J end lost 2 bases, and 8 bases lay between the germline ends. CDR3 nucleotides: TGTGCCAGCAGTAGGACGAACACAGATACGCAGTATTTT. The encoded protein is CASSRTNTDTQYF.

The DNA for the CDR3 is TGTGCCAGCAGCCCACCCGGGACAGGGCTTTATGGCTACACCTTC. Translating it yields CASSPPGTGLYGYTF. The J gene is TRBJ1-2, the V gene TRBV7-9, with 9 bases aligning to TRBD1. Germline CDR1 reads SEHNR; CDR2 reads FQNEAQ (reference sequence). The CDR3 runs to 15 residues. V lost 5 bases and J lost 5; bases outside the gene matches: 9.

J is TRBJ2-5 and V is TRBV19, with TRBD2 matching 9 bases. The germline V gene has CDR1 LNHDA and CDR2 SQIVND (reference sequence). This CDR3 region has 15 residues. J was trimmed by 2 bases and V by 3 bases; bases with no gene match: 4. In DNA, the CDR3 is TGTGCCAGTAGTATCGTAGCGGGGGAGCAAGAGACCCAGTACTTC. Its translation is CASSIVAGEQETQYF.

This chain uses TRBV5-6 with TRBJ1-1; no firm D call. Germline-derived CDR1 and CDR2 are SGHDT and YYEEEE. V lost 0 bases, J lost 7 bases, and 7 bases lay in between. The CDR3 loop spans 12 amino acids. CDR3 DNA sequence: TGTGCCAGCAGCTTGGGGCGTATTGAAGCTTTCTTT. Its translation: CASSLGRIEAFF.

This rearrangement joins TRBV27 to TRBJ2-2; D is uncertain. Germline V lookup: CDR1 MNHEY, CDR2 SMNVEV (reference sequence). This CDR3 is built from 13 residues. V lost 3 bases, J lost 4 bases, and 6 bases lay in between. CDR3 residues: CASSLGLTGELFF. CDR3 nucleotide sequence: TGTGCCAGCAGTTTGGGTCTCACCGGGGAGCTGTTTTTT.

In its sample, this clone was seen once. The chain employs TRBV6-6 and TRBJ2-3; D is perhaps TRBD2 (5 bases). Germline assignment: CDR1 MNHNY and CDR2 SVGAGI (reference sequence). V gave up 6 bases and J gave up 2 bases, with 15 bases separating them. CDR3 size: 15 residues. The CDR3 here is CASRAQRKITDTQYF. The CDR3 DNA follows: TGTGCCAGCAGAGCTCAGCGGAAAATCACAGATACGCAGTATTTT.

The chain carries TRBV10-2 and TRBJ2-1; possibly TRBD2 for D (6 bases). Looked up from germline, CDR1 is WSHSY and CDR2 is SAAADI. The CDR3 is made up of 13 amino acids. V lost 10 bases, J lost 5 bases, and 15 bases lay in between. In DNA form, the CDR3 reads TGCGCCACCCTAGGGGAGGTGGACAATGAGCAGTTCTTC. Amino acids: CATLGEVDNEQFF.

The chain combines TRBV5-6 with TRBJ2-7; tentatively, D is TRBD2 (5 bases). The CDR3 loop spans 14 amino acids. The V end was cut by 2 bases, the J end by 4 bases, with 13 bases between. Germline CDR1 SGHDT, CDR2 YYEEEE. The CDR3 DNA sequence: TGTGCCAGCAGCTTAAACGGGAAATATTACGAGCAGTACTTC. Protein sequence: CASSLNGKYYEQYF.

The chain couples TRBV4-3 to TRBJ2-1, with a weak D call TRBD2 (5 bases). The CDR3 covers 16 residues. V was cut by 0 bases and J by 3 bases, with 12 bases left in between. Per the germline V gene, CDR1 is LGHNA and CDR2 is YSLEER. The CDR3 DNA reads TGCGCCAGCAGCCAAGATCGTCAGCGGAACTACAATGAGCAGTTCTTC. Its translation: CASSQDRQRNYNEQFF.

The rearrangement joins TRBV27 to TRBJ2-7, with 8 bases matching TRBD2. Germline CDR1 and CDR2: MNHEY and SMNVEV (reference sequence). This CDR3 spans 15 amino acids. The trim removed 4 bases at V and 3 bases at J, leaving 8 bases unmatched. CDR3 amino acids: CASSSGTGGDYEQYF. The CDR3 nucleotides read TGTGCCAGCAGTTCCGGGACGGGGGGGGACTACGAGCAGTACTTC.

The chain is built from TRBV28 and TRBJ1-1; possible D gene TRBD1, 5 bases. V was pared by 3 bases and J by 7 bases, with 18 bases between. The CDR3 length is 15 residues. Germline V gives CDR1 MDHEN, CDR2 SYDVKM. The CDR3 DNA follows: TGTGCCAGCAGTTTTTTCGCCTCGGGGGACGATGAAGCTTTCTTT. This translates into CASSFFASGDDEAFF.

This chain links TRBV4-1 with TRBJ2-1; D is unresolved. Trimming shortened V by 0 bases and J by 10 bases, and 10 bases separated the two germline ends. The germline gives CDR1 MGHRA, CDR2 YSYEKL. This CDR3 contains 13 residues. CDR3 region: CASSQDFASEQFF. The DNA for the CDR3 is TGCGCCAGCAGCCAAGACTTCGCCAGCGAGCAGTTCTTC.

The chain uses TRBV6-1 and TRBJ2-7; D gene uncertain. V lost 4 bases and J lost 0, with 7 bases in between. Germline lookup yields CDR1 MNHNS and CDR2 SASEGT. The CDR3 is 13 amino acids. The CDR3 protein is CASSVASSYEQYF. The CDR3 DNA reads TGTGCCAGCAGTGTGGCCAGCTCCTACGAGCAGTACTTC.

The chain has TRBV6-1 and TRBJ2-3; D remains ambiguous. The CDR3 is made up of 17 amino acids. Trimming cost V 1 base and J 0 bases, with 14 bases left between them. From germline, CDR1 is MNHNS and CDR2 SASEGT. CDR3 sequence reads: CASSEEHFHSSTDTQYF. The CDR3 region has the DNA TGTGCCAGCAGTGAAGAACACTTCCATTCTAGCACAGATACGCAGTATTTT.

In its sample, this clone was seen once. This chain connects TRBV20-1 to TRBJ1-2; D is perhaps TRBD1 (5 bases). V was clipped by 2 bases and J by 6 bases, with 7 bases between them. The CDR3 sequence is 11 residues long. CDR1 and CDR2 (germline): DFQATT, SNEGSKA (reference sequence). The CDR3 DNA reads TGCAGTGCTAGACGAGGGGATGGCTACACCTTC. Residues: CSARRGDGYTF.

Notes on this clone: A junction boundary mismatches the germline segment, possibly from a read error. The chain is built from TRBV10-3 and TRBJ2-5; D is ambiguous. This CDR3 region has 12 residues. CDR1 ENHRY and CDR2 SYGVKD come from the germline V gene. The CDR3 bases are TGTGCCAGCAGTGAAGGTTGGGAGACCCAGTACTTC. Protein product: CASSEGWETQYF.

This clone occurred a few times. The CDR3 spells CAWSRSSNQPQHF. The CDR3 nucleotides read TGTGCCTGGAGTAGGAGCAGTAATCAGCCCCAGCATTTT. The chain uses TRBV30 and TRBJ1-5; D gene ambiguous. With 2 bases removed from V and 4 bases from J, the gap between germline ends came to 9 bases. The CDR3 extends over 13 amino acids. CDR1 is GTSNPN and CDR2 is SVGIG in the germline V gene (reference sequence).

The V gene is TRBV27, the J gene TRBJ2-7, with 9 bases lining up with TRBD1. This CDR3 has 14 amino acids. Looked up from germline, CDR1 is MNHEY and CDR2 is SMNVEV (reference sequence). Losses at the gene ends were 5 bases for V and 1 base for J; bases not matched to a gene: 3. CDR3 protein: CASSLGTGSYEQYF. CDR3 DNA: TGTGCCAGCAGTCTAGGGACAGGGTCCTACGAGCAGTACTTC.

This clone is a singleton in its sample. The J gene is TRBJ1-1, the V gene TRBV5-1; 7 nucleotides match TRBD1. The CDR3 sequence is 16 residues long. J gave up 7 bases and V 1 base, and 13 bases lay outside the gene matches. The germline V gene has CDR1 SGHRS and CDR2 YFSETQ. In DNA form, the CDR3 reads TGCGCCAGCAGCTTGAAGTTTTCAGGAGGGGGCCTTGAAGCTTTCTTT. Translated, it gives CASSLKFSGGGLEAFF.